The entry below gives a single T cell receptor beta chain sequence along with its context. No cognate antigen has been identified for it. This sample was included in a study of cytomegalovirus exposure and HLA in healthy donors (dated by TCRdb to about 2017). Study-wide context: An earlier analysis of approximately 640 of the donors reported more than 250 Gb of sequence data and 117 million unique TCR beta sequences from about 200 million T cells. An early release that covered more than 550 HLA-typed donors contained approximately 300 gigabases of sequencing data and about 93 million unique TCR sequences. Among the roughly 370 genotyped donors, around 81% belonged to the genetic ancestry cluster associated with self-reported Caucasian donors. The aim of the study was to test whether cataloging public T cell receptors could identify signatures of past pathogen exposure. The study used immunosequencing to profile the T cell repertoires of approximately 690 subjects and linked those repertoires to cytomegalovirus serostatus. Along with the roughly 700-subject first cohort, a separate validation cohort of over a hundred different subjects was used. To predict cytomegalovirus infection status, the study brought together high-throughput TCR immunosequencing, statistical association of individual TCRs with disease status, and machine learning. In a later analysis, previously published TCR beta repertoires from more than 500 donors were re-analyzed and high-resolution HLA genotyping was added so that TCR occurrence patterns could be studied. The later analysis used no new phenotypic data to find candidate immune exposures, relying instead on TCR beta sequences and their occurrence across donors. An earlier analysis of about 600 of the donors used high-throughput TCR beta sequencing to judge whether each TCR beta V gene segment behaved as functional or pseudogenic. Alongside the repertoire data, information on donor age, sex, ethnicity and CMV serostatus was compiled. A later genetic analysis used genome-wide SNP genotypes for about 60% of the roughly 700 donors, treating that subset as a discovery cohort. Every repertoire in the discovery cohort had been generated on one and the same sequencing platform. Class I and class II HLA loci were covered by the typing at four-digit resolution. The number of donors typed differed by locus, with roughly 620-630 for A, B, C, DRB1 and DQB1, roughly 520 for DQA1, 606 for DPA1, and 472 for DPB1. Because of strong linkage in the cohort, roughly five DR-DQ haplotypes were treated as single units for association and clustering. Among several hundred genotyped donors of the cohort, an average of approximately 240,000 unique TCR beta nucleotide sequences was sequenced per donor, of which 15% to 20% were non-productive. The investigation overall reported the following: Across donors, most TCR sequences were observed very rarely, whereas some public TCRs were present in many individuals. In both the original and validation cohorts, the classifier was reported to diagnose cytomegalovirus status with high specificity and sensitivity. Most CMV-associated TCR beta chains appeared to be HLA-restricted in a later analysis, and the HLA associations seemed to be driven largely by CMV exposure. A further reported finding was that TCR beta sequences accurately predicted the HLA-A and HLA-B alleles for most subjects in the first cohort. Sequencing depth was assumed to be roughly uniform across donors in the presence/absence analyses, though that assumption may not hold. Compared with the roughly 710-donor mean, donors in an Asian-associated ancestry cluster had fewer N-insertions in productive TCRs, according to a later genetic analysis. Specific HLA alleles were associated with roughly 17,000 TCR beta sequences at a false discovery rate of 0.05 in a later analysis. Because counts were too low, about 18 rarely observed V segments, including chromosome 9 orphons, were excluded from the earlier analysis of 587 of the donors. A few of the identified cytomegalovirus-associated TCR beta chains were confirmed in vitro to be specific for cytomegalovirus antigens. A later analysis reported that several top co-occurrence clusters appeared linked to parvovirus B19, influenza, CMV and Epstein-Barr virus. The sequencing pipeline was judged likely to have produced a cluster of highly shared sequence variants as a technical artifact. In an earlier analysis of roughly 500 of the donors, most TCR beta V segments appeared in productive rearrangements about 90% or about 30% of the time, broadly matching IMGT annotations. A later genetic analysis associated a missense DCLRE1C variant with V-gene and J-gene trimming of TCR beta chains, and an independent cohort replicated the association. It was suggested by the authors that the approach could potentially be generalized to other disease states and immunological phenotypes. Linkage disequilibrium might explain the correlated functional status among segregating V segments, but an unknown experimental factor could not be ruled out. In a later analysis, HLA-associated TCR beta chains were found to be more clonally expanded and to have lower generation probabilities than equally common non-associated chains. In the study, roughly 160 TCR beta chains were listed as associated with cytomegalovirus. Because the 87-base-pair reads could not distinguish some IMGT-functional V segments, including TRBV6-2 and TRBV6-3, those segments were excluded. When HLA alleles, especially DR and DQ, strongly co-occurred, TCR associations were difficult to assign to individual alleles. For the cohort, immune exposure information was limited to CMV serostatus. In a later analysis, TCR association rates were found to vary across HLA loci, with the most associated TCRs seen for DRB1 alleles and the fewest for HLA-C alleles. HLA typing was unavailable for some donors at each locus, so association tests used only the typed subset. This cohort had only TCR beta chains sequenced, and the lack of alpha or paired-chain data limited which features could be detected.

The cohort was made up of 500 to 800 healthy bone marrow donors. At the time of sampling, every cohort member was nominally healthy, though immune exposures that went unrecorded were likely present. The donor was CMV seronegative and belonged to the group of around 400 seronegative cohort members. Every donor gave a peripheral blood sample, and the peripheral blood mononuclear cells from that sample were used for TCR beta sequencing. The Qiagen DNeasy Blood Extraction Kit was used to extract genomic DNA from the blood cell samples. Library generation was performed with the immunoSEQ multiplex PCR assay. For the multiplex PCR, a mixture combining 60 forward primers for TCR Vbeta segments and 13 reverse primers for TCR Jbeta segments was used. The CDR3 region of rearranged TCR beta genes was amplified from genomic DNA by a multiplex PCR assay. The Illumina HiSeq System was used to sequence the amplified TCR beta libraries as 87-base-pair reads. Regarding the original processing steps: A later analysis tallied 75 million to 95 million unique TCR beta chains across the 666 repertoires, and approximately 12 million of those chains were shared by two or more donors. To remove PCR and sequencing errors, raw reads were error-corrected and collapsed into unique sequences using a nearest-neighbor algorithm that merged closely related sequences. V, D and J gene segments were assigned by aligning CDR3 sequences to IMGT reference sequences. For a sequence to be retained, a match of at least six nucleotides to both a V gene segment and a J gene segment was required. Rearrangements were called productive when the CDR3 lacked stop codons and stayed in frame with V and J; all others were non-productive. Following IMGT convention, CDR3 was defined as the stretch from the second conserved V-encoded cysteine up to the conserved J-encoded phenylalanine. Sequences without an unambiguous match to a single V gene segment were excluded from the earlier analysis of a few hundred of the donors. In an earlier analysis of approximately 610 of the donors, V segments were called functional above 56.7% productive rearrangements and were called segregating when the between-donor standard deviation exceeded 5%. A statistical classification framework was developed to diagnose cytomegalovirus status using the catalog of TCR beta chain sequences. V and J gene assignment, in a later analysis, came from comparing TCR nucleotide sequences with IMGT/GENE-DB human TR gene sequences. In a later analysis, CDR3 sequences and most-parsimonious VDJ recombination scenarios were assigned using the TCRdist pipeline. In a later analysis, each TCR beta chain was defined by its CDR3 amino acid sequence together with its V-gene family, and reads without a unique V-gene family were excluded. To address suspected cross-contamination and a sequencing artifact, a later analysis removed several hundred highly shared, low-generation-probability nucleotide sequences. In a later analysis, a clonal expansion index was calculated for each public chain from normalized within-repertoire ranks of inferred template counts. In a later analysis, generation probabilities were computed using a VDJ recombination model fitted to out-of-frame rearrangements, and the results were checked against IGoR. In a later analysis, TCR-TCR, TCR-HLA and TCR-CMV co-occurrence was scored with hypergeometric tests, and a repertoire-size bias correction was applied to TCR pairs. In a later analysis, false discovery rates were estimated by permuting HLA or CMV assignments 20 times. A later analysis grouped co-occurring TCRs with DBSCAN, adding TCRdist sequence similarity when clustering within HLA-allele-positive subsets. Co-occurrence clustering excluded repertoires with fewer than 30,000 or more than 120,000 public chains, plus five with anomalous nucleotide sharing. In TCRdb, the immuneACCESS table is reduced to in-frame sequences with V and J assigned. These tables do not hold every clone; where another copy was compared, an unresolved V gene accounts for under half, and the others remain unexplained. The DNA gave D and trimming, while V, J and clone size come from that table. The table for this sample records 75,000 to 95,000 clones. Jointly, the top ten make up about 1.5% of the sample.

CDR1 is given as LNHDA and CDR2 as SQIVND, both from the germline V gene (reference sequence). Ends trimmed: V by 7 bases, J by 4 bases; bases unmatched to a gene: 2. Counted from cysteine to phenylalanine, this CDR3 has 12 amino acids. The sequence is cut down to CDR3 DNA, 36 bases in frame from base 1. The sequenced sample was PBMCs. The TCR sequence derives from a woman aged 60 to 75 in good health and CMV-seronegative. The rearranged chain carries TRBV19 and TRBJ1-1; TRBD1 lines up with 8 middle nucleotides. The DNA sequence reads TGTGCCAGTACCACAGGGGGCACTGAAGCTTTCTTT. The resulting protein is CASTTGGTEAFF.